This TCR beta chain was retrieved from a study of blood T cells in healthy people across ages. The V end lost 5 bases, the J end lost 4 bases, and 26 bases lay between the germline ends. This CDR3 region has 18 residues. Germline CDR1 MNHEY, CDR2 SVGEGT. A note on this clonotype: Its antigen is unidentified.

Study-wide findings and caveats: Diversity was higher, and naive CD4+ cells more numerous, in long-lived donors than in aged donors. In older individuals, TCR beta diversity per million T cells was lower, falling roughly linearly with age.

Each sample yielded at least 6 million isolated PBMCs. Through a sample-barcoded 5' primer and a J-beta primer mix, a second PCR was run for about 6 to 12 cycles. TCRdb called the 5' RACE reads again in MiXCR, with one record for every CDR3 protein. The data show 1.5 million to 2 million distinct CDR3 sequences, with roughly two fifths seen just once and about 23% held by the top ten. The sequencing sample was made of blood. The sequence derives from a human donor in good health. The V call is TRBV6-2 or TRBV6-3, the J call TRBJ1-2; the D gene is possibly TRBD1 (5 bases). CDR3 amino acids: CASSPRKATALLGYGYTF. The CDR3 bases are TGTGCCAGCAGTCCCAGGAAGGCGACAGCCTTACTCGGCTATGGCTACACCTTC.